These 28 T cell receptor beta chains were all obtained from the same sample, sequenced in a study of blood T cell repertoires in COVID-19. Profiled with immunoSEQ multiplex PCR; TCRdb holds only in-frame clones, not every one. The table lists over 150,000 clones, 80% to 90% of them singletons. The source material was peripheral blood. The source of these receptors is a human donor in a cohort sampled during active COVID-19.

Ten or more counts support this clone. The chain links TRBV5-1 to TRBJ2-7, with a weak D call TRBD2 (6 bases). V lost 0 bases and J 2 bases, leaving 12 bases between the germline ends. This CDR3 is built from 15 residues. CDR1 and CDR2 from the germline V gene are SGHRS and YFSETQ. CDR3 nucleotides: TGCGCCAGCAGCTTGGGCCCGGGGGAAGCCTACGAGCAGTACTTC. Its protein product is CASSLGPGEAYEQYF.

CDR3 sequence (DNA): TGTGCCAGCAGCTTAGGCGCAGGGGGCAATTCACCCCTCCACTTT. Translation: CASSLGAGGNSPLHF. V gene TRBV7-9 combines with J gene TRBJ1-6; 8 bases map to TRBD1. Germline lookup yields CDR1 SEHNR and CDR2 FQNEAQ (reference sequence). Unmatched junction bases numbered 3, after V lost 1 base and J lost 7 bases. This CDR3 has 15 amino acids.

The rearrangement joins TRBV10-3 to TRBJ2-2; TRBD1 matches at 7 bases. The J segment lost 0 bases and the V segment lost 8 bases, leaving 0 bases of the junction unmatched. CDR3 length: 13 residues. The V gene's germline CDR1 is ENHRY and CDR2 SYGVKD. The CDR3: CAIGTANTGELFF. CDR3 nucleotides: TGTGCCATCGGGACAGCGAACACCGGGGAGCTGTTTTTT.

The chain carries TRBV7-9 and TRBJ2-7, with 7 bases matching TRBD2. Trimming at V came to 4 bases and at J to 1 base, leaving 10 bases not matched to a gene. CDR1 and CDR2 from the germline V gene are SEHNR and FQNEAQ (reference sequence). CDR3 length: 16 residues. The CDR3 reads CASSSIRISGSYEQYF. CDR3 bases: TGTGCCAGCAGCTCAATTAGGATTAGCGGGTCCTACGAGCAGTACTTC.

V gene TRBV5-4 combines with J gene TRBJ2-2; D gene uncertain. Trimming cost V 4 bases and J 1 base, with 14 bases left between them. Germline CDR1 is SGHNT and CDR2 is YYREEE (reference sequence). This CDR3 comprises 16 residues. CDR3 DNA sequence: TGTGCCAGCAGCCTCAAAACAACAGTGAACACCGGGGAGCTGTTTTTT. The encoded protein is CASSLKTTVNTGELFF.

The V and J genes are TRBV5-1 and TRBJ2-3; D is uncertain. Germline V gives CDR1 SGHRS, CDR2 YFSETQ. The CDR3 covers 13 residues. Trimming left V 3 bases short and J 4 bases short, with 9 bases between. The CDR3 DNA reads as TGCGCCAGCAGCTCTATAAACTCAGATACGCAGTATTTT. Protein: CASSSINSDTQYF.

V usage is TRBV6-2 or TRBV6-3 and J usage is TRBJ2-1, with TRBD2 identical over 10 bases. This CDR3 comprises 16 residues. Per the germline V gene, CDR1 is MNHEY and CDR2 is SVGEGT. With 4 bases clipped from V and 4 bases from J, the junction kept 7 bases outside the gene matches. The CDR3, as DNA: TGTGCCAGCAGTTCAACCCTAGCGGGGGAGTACAATGAGCAGTTCTTC. Residues: CASSSTLAGEYNEQFF.

This clone was seen just once. J is TRBJ2-4 and V is TRBV19; 7 nucleotides align to TRBD2. This CDR3 region has 14 residues. Germline CDR1 is LNHDA and CDR2 is SQIVND (reference sequence). V was pared by 6 bases and J by 3 bases, with 5 bases of the junction left unmatched. The DNA of the CDR3 is TGTGCCAGTAGAAGGGGAGGGAACAAAAACATTCAGTACTTC. Its translation: CASRRGGNKNIQYF.

The chain carries TRBV3-1 (or the pseudogene TRBV3-2) and TRBJ2-7, with TRBD1 matching over 7 bases. The CDR3 is made up of 14 amino acids. Germline V CDR1 and CDR2: LGHDT, YNNKEL (reference sequence). Trimming cost V 4 bases and J 7 bases; bases outside gene matches: 10. The CDR3 here is CASSPSSGTVEQYF. The CDR3 DNA sequence: TGTGCCAGCAGCCCCTCCTCCGGGACAGTGGAGCAGTACTTC.

The genes are TRBV7-9 and TRBJ2-7; D uncertain. The CDR3 sequence is 13 residues long. V was cut by 3 bases and J by 6 bases, with 12 bases left in between. In germline, CDR1 is SEHNR, CDR2 FQNEAQ (reference sequence). CDR3: CASSFTPKPEQYF. The CDR3 coding sequence is TGTGCCAGCAGCTTCACCCCTAAACCCGAGCAGTACTTC.

This chain joins TRBV4-2 and TRBJ2-5; D not resolved. The length of the CDR3 is 15 residues. Germline loops: CDR1 LGHNA, CDR2 YNFKEQ. The V gene lost 0 bases and the J gene lost 5 bases, with 13 bases spanning the gap. The DNA for the CDR3 is TGTGCCAGCAGCCAAGAAGGAGTCCAGACGGAGACCCAGTACTTC. It translates to CASSQEGVQTETQYF.

This chain uses TRBV7-7 with TRBJ2-2; 9 positions match TRBD1. Germline assignment: CDR1 SSHAT and CDR2 FNYEAQ (reference sequence). The CDR3 spans 14 residues. After removal of 6 bases from V and 5 bases from J, the junction contained 4 bases not matched to a gene. The CDR3 DNA sequence: TGTGCCAGCAGTACCGGGACAGGGACCGGGGAGCTGTTTTTT. It specifies CASSTGTGTGELFF.

The chain carries TRBV6-2 or TRBV6-3 and TRBJ2-1; 13 positions agree with TRBD2. The CDR3 sequence is 14 residues long. Trimming cost V 5 bases and J 6 bases; bases outside gene matches: 1. Germline CDR1 reads MNHEY; CDR2 reads SVGEGT. In DNA form, the CDR3 reads TGTGCCAGCAGTACTAGCGGGAGGGTCAATGAGCAGTTCTTC. Translation gives CASSTSGRVNEQFF.

The sample holds one count of this clone. V usage is TRBV6-6 and J usage is TRBJ1-6; the D gene is possibly TRBD1 (6 bases). The CDR3 loop spans 15 amino acids. V dropped 6 bases and J dropped 3 bases, with 12 bases sitting between them. Germline CDR1 MNHNY, CDR2 SVGAGI (reference sequence). CDR3 sequence (DNA): TGTGCCAGCAGCCCAGGGGTAGGCTATAATTCACCCCTCCACTTT. Its protein is CASSPGVGYNSPLHF.

The chain recombines TRBV7-9 with TRBJ1-1; D uncertain. V was clipped by 1 base and J by 6 bases, with 9 bases between them. CDR1 is SEHNR and CDR2 is FQNEAQ in the germline V gene (reference sequence). The CDR3 has 13 residues. The CDR3 here is CASSLGQVSEAFF. CDR3 in DNA: TGTGCCAGCAGCTTAGGGCAGGTGTCTGAAGCTTTCTTT.

The CDR3 DNA reads TGTGCCAGCAGTTCCCACAGGAAACGTACCGGGGAGCTGTTTTTT. Its translation: CASSSHRKRTGELFF. This rearrangement joins TRBV27 to TRBJ2-2; maybe TRBD1 (5 bases). The V gene's germline CDR1 is MNHEY and CDR2 SMNVEV (reference sequence). V dropped 4 bases and J dropped 5 bases, with 14 bases sitting between them. This CDR3 is built from 15 residues.

This clone was recorded many times. The rearrangement joins TRBV2 to TRBJ2-5, with D uncertain. This CDR3 contains 14 residues. The germline CDR1 and CDR2 sequences are SNHLY and FYNNEI. Deletions cut 6 bases from V and 5 bases from J, with 16 bases between. The CDR3 coding sequence is TGTGCCAGCAGGACTTCTAAGGTTATTGAGACCCAGTACTTC. Translating gives CASRTSKVIETQYF.

This chain uses TRBV5-1 with TRBJ2-7, with TRBD2 matching 15 bases. From germline, CDR1 is SGHRS and CDR2 YFSETQ. This CDR3 is 17 amino acids long. Trimming cost V 4 bases and J 7 bases; bases outside gene matches: 12. The CDR3 spells CASSPRGLAGGSGEQYF. CDR3 coding DNA: TGCGCCAGCAGCCCCAGGGGACTAGCGGGAGGCAGCGGGGAGCAGTACTTC.

This chain joins TRBV3-1 (or the pseudogene TRBV3-2) and TRBJ2-3, with D perhaps matching TRBD2 (6 bases). CDR3 length: 14 residues. Trimming took off 2 bases at V and 10 bases at J, with 16 bases between the two ends. The germline gives CDR1 LGHDT, CDR2 YNNKEL (reference sequence). The CDR3 DNA is TGTGCCAGCAGCCAAAGCAGCGGGTCCTTCGCGCAGTATTTT. Amino acid sequence: CASSQSSGSFAQYF.

The chain employs TRBV30 and TRBJ2-7; D is uncertain. This CDR3 is built from 12 residues. Trimming took 4 bases from V and 0 from J, leaving 7 bases between them. The germline gives CDR1 GTSNPN, CDR2 SVGIG (reference sequence). CDR3 loop: CAWNGDSYEQYF. The CDR3, as DNA: TGTGCCTGGAACGGTGACTCCTACGAGCAGTACTTC.

The chain couples TRBV10-3 to TRBJ2-7; 9 positions match TRBD2. Germline CDR1 and CDR2: ENHRY and SYGVKD. V was clipped by 6 bases and J by 2 bases; unmatched bases: 5. The CDR3 length is 14 residues. Here the CDR3 DNA reads TGTGCCATCAGCGTTATAGCGGGAGCCTACGAGCAGTACTTC. Translation: CAISVIAGAYEQYF.

The rearrangement uses TRBV18 and TRBJ2-5; 13 nucleotides align to TRBD2. CDR3 length: 15 residues. CDR1 KGHSH and CDR2 LQKENI come from the germline V gene. With 4 bases clipped from V and 5 bases from J, the junction kept 4 bases outside the gene matches. The CDR3 is CASSRRTSGSETQYF. CDR3 coding DNA: TGTGCCAGCTCACGGAGGACTAGCGGGAGCGAGACCCAGTACTTC.

This clone was observed a few times. The chain has TRBV7-2 and TRBJ1-4, with D possibly matching TRBD1 (5 bases). CDR1 and CDR2 (germline): SGHTA, FQGNSA. The CDR3 extends over 12 amino acids. V was cut by 5 bases and J by 7 bases, with 8 bases left in between. The CDR3 DNA follows: TGTGCCAGCAGCGGGGCTGGTGAAAAACTGTTTTTT. Protein product: CASSGAGEKLFF. The variable domain in full, with the rest retrieved from reference TRBV7-2 and TRBJ1-4, is GAGVSQSPSNKVTEKGKDVELRCDPISGHTALYWYRQSLGQGLEFLIYFQGNSAPDKSGLPSDRFSAERTGGSVSTLTIQRTQQEDSAVYLCASSGAGEKLFFGSGTQLSVL.

The chain uses TRBV5-1 and TRBJ1-1; 9 positions match TRBD1. Germline CDR1 is SGHRS and CDR2 is YFSETQ. The CDR3 is made up of 13 amino acids. Unmatched junction bases numbered 1, after V lost 4 bases and J lost 3 bases. The CDR3 reads CASSGQGYTEAFF. CDR3 nucleotide sequence: TGCGCCAGCAGCGGACAGGGGTACACTGAAGCTTTCTTT.

The chain recombines TRBV28 with TRBJ2-7; D may be TRBD2 (5 bases). The CDR3 runs to 15 residues. The V and J ends lost 6 bases and 0 bases respectively, with 15 bases between them. Germline loops: CDR1 MDHEN, CDR2 SYDVKM. The CDR3 nucleotides are TGTGCCAGCAGGCCAATAACTGGGAGCTCCTACGAGCAGTACTTC. Its protein is CASRPITGSSYEQYF.

The chain links TRBV11-2 to TRBJ1-4; TRBD1 is a possible D gene (5 bases). V lost 3 bases, J lost 1 base, and 6 bases lay in between. Germline V gene data show CDR1 as SGHAT and CDR2 as FQNNGV. The CDR3 spans 14 residues. In DNA form, the CDR3 reads TGTGCCAGCAGCTTCGGGGGAACTAATGAAAAACTGTTTTTT. It encodes CASSFGGTNEKLFF.

This clone has only a few counts. The genes are TRBV4-1 and TRBJ2-5; D is perhaps TRBD1 (6 bases). The CDR3 has 12 amino acids. Trimming cost V 1 base and J 11 bases, with 11 bases left between them. Looked up from germline, CDR1 is MGHRA and CDR2 is YSYEKL. The CDR3 reads CASSQALGQQYF. The CDR3 nucleotides are TGCGCCAGCAGCCAAGCCTTGGGACAACAGTACTTC.

The V gene is TRBV5-6, the J gene TRBJ2-3; TRBD2 aligns across 9 bases. Trimming took 3 bases from V and 6 from J; bases not matched to a gene: 11. Germline CDR1 is SGHDT and CDR2 is YYEEEE. The CDR3 totals 16 residues. DNA of the CDR3: TGTGCCAGCAGCTGGGGACCTAGCGGGAATGCTGATACGCAGTATTTT. It translates to CASSWGPSGNADTQYF.